A single sample gave rise to the 21 T cell receptor beta chains below, sequenced in a study of cytomegalovirus exposure and HLA in healthy donors. Data came from immunoSEQ multiplex PCR; TCRdb stores just in-frame clones and leaves some out. The sample has over 200,000 clones, 90% seen once. Material for sequencing was PBMCs. The receptors were sampled from a woman aged 18-29 years in good health and CMV-seronegative.

The chain is built from TRBV29-1 and TRBJ2-7, with D tentatively TRBD1 (6 bases). V lost 7 bases and J lost 2, with 12 bases in between. CDR3 length: 12 amino acids. CDR1 is SQVTM, CDR2 ANQGSEA, per germline. The CDR3 protein is CSGGHQPYEQYF. The CDR3 region has the DNA TGCAGCGGGGGACACCAACCCTACGAGCAGTACTTC.

The rearrangement links TRBV27 to TRBJ2-1, with a weak D call TRBD2 (5 bases). V lost 3 bases, J lost 8 bases, and 20 bases lay in between. This CDR3 has 16 amino acids. Germline V gene lookup returns CDR1 MNHEY and CDR2 SMNVEV (reference sequence). The DNA for the CDR3 is TGTGCCAGCAGTTTTTCTAGCTTAGTGTGGGCCCATGAGCAGTTCTTC. Its protein product is CASSFSSLVWAHEQFF.

The chain links TRBV5-1 to TRBJ2-1; 7 nucleotides align to TRBD2. V gave up 0 bases and J gave up 3 bases; unmatched junction bases: 9. There are 17 residues in the CDR3. The germline gives CDR1 SGHRS, CDR2 YFSETQ. For the CDR3, the DNA is TGCGCCAGCAGCTTGGCCTATGGCGGGGGACTCTACAATGAGCAGTTCTTC. Its translation: CASSLAYGGGLYNEQFF. Drawing the rest from reference TRBV5-1 and TRBJ2-1, the complete variable domain is KAGVTQTPRYLIKTRGQQVTLSCSPISGHRSVSWYQQTPGQGLQFLFEYFSETQRNKGNFPGRFSGRQFSNSRSEMNVSTLELGDSALYLCASSLAYGGGLYNEQFFGPGTRLTVL.

The count of this clone is one. This chain uses TRBV5-8 with TRBJ1-1; no firm D call. The CDR3 is 19 amino acids. Per germline, CDR1 SGHTS and CDR2 YDEGEE. The ends were cut back, 0 bases at V and 4 bases at J, with 25 bases in the middle. The CDR3: CASSLGVGRLGVSPTEAFF. The CDR3 DNA reads TGTGCCAGCAGCTTGGGGGTGGGTCGACTCGGTGTTTCACCCACTGAAGCTTTCTTT.

This chain joins TRBV7-2 and TRBJ1-2; D perhaps matches TRBD1 (5 bases). The V end was cut by 5 bases, the J end by 1 base, with 11 bases between. The CDR3 consists of 14 residues. Germline CDR1 reads SGHTA; CDR2 reads FQGNSA. The CDR3 protein is CASSPDNFNYGYTF. In DNA, the CDR3 is TGTGCCAGCAGCCCGGACAATTTTAACTATGGCTACACCTTC. The variable domain in full, completed from reference TRBV7-2 and TRBJ1-2, reads GAGVSQSPSNKVTEKGKDVELRCDPISGHTALYWYRQSLGQGLEFLIYFQGNSAPDKSGLPSDRFSAERTGGSVSTLTIQRTQQEDSAVYLCASSPDNFNYGYTFGSGTRLTVV.

V gene TRBV28 combines with J gene TRBJ1-5, with 7 bases aligning to TRBD1. CDR1 is MDHEN, CDR2 SYDVKM, per germline. The CDR3 loop spans 20 amino acids. Trimming cost V 2 bases and J 1 base; bases outside gene matches: 17. The CDR3 nucleotides read TGTGCCAGCAGTTTAACCAGAATCACAAAGACAGGGACGAGCAATCAGCCCCAGCATTTT. The encoded protein is CASSLTRITKTGTSNQPQHF.

This chain joins TRBV18 and TRBJ1-2; D gene ambiguous. The CDR3 totals 17 residues. The V and J ends lost 0 bases and 2 bases respectively, with 16 bases between them. Germline CDR1 KGHSH, CDR2 LQKENI. CDR3 sequence: CASSPPASERPNYGYTF. CDR3 DNA: TGTGCCAGCTCACCACCGGCTTCAGAGAGGCCAAACTATGGCTACACCTTC. The variable domain in full, completed from reference TRBV18 and TRBJ1-2, reads NAGVMQNPRHLVRRRGQEARLRCSPMKGHSHVYWYRQLPEEGLKFMVYLQKENIIDESGMPKERFSAEFPKEGPSILRIQQVVRGDSAAYFCASSPPASERPNYGYTFGSGTRLTVV.

The chain is built from TRBV27 and TRBJ2-1, with TRBD1 as a possible D gene (6 bases). V dropped 3 bases and J dropped 6 bases, with 18 bases sitting between them. Germline values: CDR1 MNHEY, CDR2 SMNVEV (reference sequence). The CDR3 runs 16 residues. CDR3 region: CASSLAPGHTVNEQFF. CDR3 nucleotide sequence: TGTGCCAGCAGTTTGGCCCCGGGACACACCGTCAATGAGCAGTTCTTC.

V is TRBV7-2 and J is TRBJ2-3; D ambiguous. The CDR3 is 16 amino acids. Trimming removed 1 base at V and 1 base at J, with 12 bases between. Germline V lookup: CDR1 SGHTA, CDR2 FQGNSA. The CDR3 loop reads CASSLVQLKRTDTQYF. CDR3 in DNA: TGTGCCAGCAGCTTAGTCCAACTCAAGCGCACAGATACGCAGTATTTT.

This chain joins TRBV5-4 and TRBJ2-5; the match to TRBD2 covers 10 bases. The CDR3 contains 17 residues. J lost 4 bases, V lost 0 bases, and 9 bases had no gene match. Germline CDR1 is SGHNT and CDR2 is YYREEE (reference sequence). This chain's CDR3 is CASSLGLAGSGGETQYF. The CDR3, as DNA: TGTGCCAGCAGCTTGGGACTAGCGGGCTCAGGGGGAGAGACCCAGTACTTC.

The gene calls are TRBV18 and TRBJ1-4; weak D call: TRBD1 (6 bases). The V end lost 3 bases, the J end lost 8 bases, and 13 bases lay between the germline ends. This CDR3 is 14 amino acids long. Germline CDR1 KGHSH, CDR2 LQKENI. The CDR3 spells CASSPGDRKEKLFF. The CDR3 nucleotides read TGTGCCAGCTCACCCGGCGACAGGAAGGAAAAACTGTTTTTT. Full variable domain (missing parts from reference TRBV18 and TRBJ1-4): NAGVMQNPRHLVRRRGQEARLRCSPMKGHSHVYWYRQLPEEGLKFMVYLQKENIIDESGMPKERFSAEFPKEGPSILRIQQVVRGDSAAYFCASSPGDRKEKLFFGSGTQLSVL.

This chain links TRBV9 with TRBJ1-1; TRBD1 agrees at 7 bases. V lost 1 base to trimming and J lost 4 bases; unmatched junction nucleotides: 7. The CDR3 extends over 15 amino acids. Germline V gives CDR1 SGDLS, CDR2 YYNGEE. This CDR3 reads CASSVQPTGSTEAFF. CDR3 coding DNA: TGTGCCAGCAGCGTACAACCGACAGGGTCCACTGAAGCTTTCTTT. The whole variable domain, filled in from reference TRBV9 and TRBJ1-1, reads DSGVTQTPKHLITATGQRVTLRCSPRSGDLSVYWYQQSLDQGLQFLIQYYNGEERAKGNILERFSAQQFPDLHSELNLSSLELGDSALYFCASSVQPTGSTEAFFGQGTRLTVV.

The gene calls are TRBV18 and TRBJ2-7; 9 bases fit TRBD1. This CDR3 spans 14 amino acids. The germline V gene encodes CDR1 KGHSH and CDR2 LQKENI. V lost 6 bases, J lost 2 bases, and 5 bases stayed unmatched. CDR3 protein: CASSGGTGTYEQYV. CDR3 nucleotides: TGTGCCAGCTCGGGAGGGACAGGGACCTACGAGCAGTACGTC.

This chain joins TRBV27 and TRBJ2-7; 9 bases align to TRBD1. In germline, CDR1 is MNHEY, CDR2 SMNVEV (reference sequence). The V segment lost 5 bases and the J segment 7 bases; nucleotides outside the gene matches: 9. The CDR3 spans 14 residues. CDR3 nucleotides: TGTGCCAGCAGTGACCGGGACAGGGAATGGGAGCAGTACTTC. Translating it yields CASSDRDREWEQYF.

This rearrangement joins TRBV19 to TRBJ1-5; 7 bases align to TRBD1. The germline CDR1 and CDR2 sequences are LNHDA and SQIVND (reference sequence). V shed 9 bases and J 3 bases; nucleotides not matched to a gene: 5. The CDR3 sequence is 13 residues long. This CDR3 reads CASAKGANQPQHF. For the CDR3, the DNA is TGTGCCAGCGCGAAGGGGGCCAATCAGCCCCAGCATTTT.

V usage is TRBV5-8 and J usage is TRBJ1-6; D might be TRBD1 (6 bases). Trimming stripped 5 bases from V and 4 bases from J, with 10 bases between. Germline CDR1 and CDR2: SGHTS and YDEGEE. The CDR3 loop spans 14 amino acids. The CDR3 loop is CASRRGGYNSPLHF. In nucleotides, the CDR3 is TGTGCCAGCAGAAGGGGGGGATATAATTCACCCCTCCACTTT. The full variable domain, its missing parts supplied by reference TRBV5-8 and TRBJ1-6, is EAGVTQSPTHLIKTRGQQATLRCSPISGHTSVYWYQQALGLGLQFLLWYDEGEERNRGNFPPRFSGRQFPNYSSELNVNALELEDSALYLCASRRGGYNSPLHFGNGTRLTVT.

This chain links TRBV7-2 with TRBJ1-5; 9 bases align to TRBD1. Germline V CDR1 and CDR2: SGHTA, FQGNSA. CDR3 length equals 17 residues. The J segment lost 1 base and the V segment lost 3 bases, leaving 7 bases of the junction unmatched. The CDR3 sequence: CASSLGNRGPSNQPQHF. The CDR3 DNA reads TGTGCCAGCAGCTTGGGAAACAGGGGGCCCAGCAATCAGCCCCAGCATTTT.

The chain recombines TRBV7-2 with TRBJ2-1; TRBD2 might be the D (5 bases). This CDR3 contains 13 residues. V dropped 5 bases and J dropped 3 bases, with 8 bases sitting between them. Germline-derived CDR1 and CDR2 are SGHTA and FQGNSA. For the CDR3, the DNA is TGTGCCAGCAGCCAGGCGGGCTACAATGAGCAGTTCTTC. Protein product: CASSQAGYNEQFF.

The V call is TRBV7-2, the J call TRBJ2-5; 11 nucleotides align to TRBD2. Germline V gene data show CDR1 as SGHTA and CDR2 as FQGNSA. Trimming at V came to 1 base and at J to 2 bases, leaving 0 bases not matched to a gene. The CDR3 covers 15 residues. CDR3 nucleotide sequence: TGTGCCAGCAGCTTAGGGACTAGCGGGCAAGAGACCCAGTACTTC. It specifies CASSLGTSGQETQYF.

The rearrangement uses TRBV7-9 and TRBJ1-2, with unresolved D. This CDR3 region has 15 residues. Germline loops: CDR1 SEHNR, CDR2 FQNEAQ (reference sequence). V shed 2 bases and J shed 2 bases, with 12 bases lying between them. CDR3 coding DNA: TGTGCCAGCAGCTTATGGCGGGCGAGAAACTATGGCTACACCTTC. Its protein is CASSLWRARNYGYTF.

The chain uses TRBV5-1 and TRBJ2-7; tentatively, D is TRBD2 (5 bases). V was pared by 2 bases and J by 5 bases, with 5 bases between. The CDR3 consists of 11 residues. Germline CDR1 is SGHRS and CDR2 is YFSETQ. CDR3 protein: CASSFGDEQYF. For the CDR3, the DNA is TGCGCCAGCAGCTTCGGGGACGAGCAGTACTTC. Together with reference TRBV5-1 and TRBJ2-7, the CDR3 gives the full variable domain: KAGVTQTPRYLIKTRGQQVTLSCSPISGHRSVSWYQQTPGQGLQFLFEYFSETQRNKGNFPGRFSGRQFSNSRSEMNVSTLELGDSALYLCASSFGDEQYFGPGTRLTVT.